One T cell receptor beta chain is described in this entry. This sample is drawn from a study of blood T cell repertoires in COVID-19. On the study more broadly: Some COVID-19 samples were acute and others convalescent; all came from the United States, Italy and Spain. Sources were T cells, B-cell-depleted T cells, or PBMCs; the material itself was cDNA or gDNA.

Per the original methods: By means of reference gene primer amplification, nucleated cell counts were estimated. Measured with immunoSEQ multiplex PCR; TCRdb has only the in-frame clones, and not every one. The V and J calls and clone size were taken over from that table, and D and trimming were inferred from the DNA. The table includes about 310,000 clones, 87% detected once. With 1 base clipped from V and 9 bases from J, the junction kept 8 bases outside the gene matches. This CDR3 has 16 amino acids. Germline V gives CDR1 SGHTA, CDR2 FQGNSA. Sequencing was performed on peripheral blood. V usage is TRBV7-2 and J usage is TRBJ1-6, with 8 bases fitting TRBD1. The TCR was taken from a woman in her fifties or sixties who had recovered from COVID-19. The CDR3 DNA reads as TGTGCCAGCAGCTTAGAAGGGACAGGTGGCGGTTCACCCCTCCACTTT. Residues: CASSLEGTGGGSPLHF.